The rows below give T cell receptor beta chains drawn from one sample of a study of shared clonotypes between healthy human individuals. The data were produced by immunoSEQ multiplex PCR, yet TCRdb's version contains in-frame clones alone and is incomplete. The sample consists of roughly 2,000,000 clones, 90% to 95% of them appearing once. Sequenced sample: naive CD8+ T cells from PBMCs. The receptors were sampled from a man younger than 30 in good health. Some clones in this sample may be carry-over from other donors' samples. Both conserved end residues are part of each CDR3. For some rows the clone size is stated as once, few or many, or as a class when expanded; others skip it.

v_gene: TRBV10-3; j_gene: TRBJ2-7; abundance: -; CDR3aa: CAISEGAVNSYEQYF
v_gene: TRBV11-2; j_gene: TRBJ2-4; abundance: -; CDR3aa: CASSPGRGQGKNIQYF
v_gene: TRBV5-1; j_gene: TRBJ1-4; abundance: -; CDR3aa: CASSFGTSGGKLFF
v_gene: TRBV4-3; j_gene: TRBJ2-7; abundance: -; CDR3aa: CASSPTGRYEQYF
v_gene: TRBV2; j_gene: TRBJ1-5; abundance: -; CDR3aa: CASREGQANQPQHF
v_gene: TRBV29-1; j_gene: TRBJ2-2; abundance: -; CDR3aa: CSAKQGSGELFF
v_gene: TRBV7-2; j_gene: TRBJ1-2; abundance: -; CDR3aa: CASSSRQGPNYGYTF
v_gene: TRBV6-6; j_gene: TRBJ1-2; abundance: -; CDR3aa: CASSYIQGDGYTF
v_gene: TRBV6-1; j_gene: TRBJ1-2; abundance: -; CDR3aa: CASSALRGTGNGYTF
v_gene: TRBV7-9; j_gene: TRBJ2-3; abundance: -; CDR3aa: CASSFEIGATDTQYF
v_gene: TRBV7-8; j_gene: TRBJ2-2; abundance: -; CDR3aa: CASSDRLAGGPDTGELFF
v_gene: TRBV28; j_gene: TRBJ1-2; abundance: -; CDR3aa: CASSLTGLANYGYTF
v_gene: TRBV29-1; j_gene: TRBJ2-1; abundance: once; CDR3aa: CSVAGGPYNEQFF
v_gene: TRBV7-9; j_gene: TRBJ2-1; abundance: -; CDR3aa: CASSRSNEQFF
v_gene: TRBV27; j_gene: TRBJ1-1; abundance: -; CDR3aa: CASSWRGKNTEAFF
v_gene: TRBV2; j_gene: TRBJ2-7; abundance: -; CDR3aa: CASRKGLAGTYEQYF
v_gene: TRBV2; j_gene: TRBJ2-4; abundance: -; CDR3aa: CASTEGARAKNIQYF
v_gene: TRBV20-1; j_gene: TRBJ1-1; abundance: -; CDR3aa: CSAGRGLEAFF
v_gene: TRBV28; j_gene: TRBJ2-1; abundance: -; CDR3aa: CASSLRREIFNEQFF
v_gene: TRBV5-4; j_gene: TRBJ2-3; abundance: -; CDR3aa: CASSVGTSGRNTQYF
v_gene: TRBV28; j_gene: TRBJ2-3; abundance: -; CDR3aa: CASSLRYPLLAGGPADTQYF
v_gene: TRBV27; j_gene: TRBJ2-7; abundance: -; CDR3aa: CASSPRLAGWDEQYF
v_gene: TRBV2; j_gene: TRBJ2-5; abundance: once; CDR3aa: CASKRTEETQYF
v_gene: TRBV13; j_gene: TRBJ2-5; abundance: -; CDR3aa: CASSFRLYQETQYF
v_gene: TRBV11-2; j_gene: TRBJ2-3; abundance: -; CDR3aa: CASSLYEGGFVTDTQYF
v_gene: TRBV27; j_gene: TRBJ2-3; abundance: -; CDR3aa: CASSGGTRITDTQYF
v_gene: TRBV7-8; j_gene: TRBJ2-1; abundance: once; CDR3aa: CASSLGTAGYNEQFF
v_gene: TRBV7-3; j_gene: TRBJ2-3; abundance: once; CDR3aa: CASSGLAGDTQYF
v_gene: TRBV27; j_gene: TRBJ1-3; abundance: once; CDR3aa: CASSPDRVGNTIYF
v_gene: TRBV19; j_gene: TRBJ1-1; abundance: -; CDR3aa: CASSPRTRGRETEAFF
v_gene: TRBV27; j_gene: TRBJ2-5; abundance: -; CDR3aa: CASSFRARGETQYF
v_gene: TRBV29-1; j_gene: TRBJ2-1; abundance: once; CDR3aa: CSVRTSGREQFF
v_gene: TRBV6-6; j_gene: TRBJ1-3; abundance: -; CDR3aa: CASSYSGTGNTIYF
v_gene: TRBV5-1; j_gene: TRBJ1-5; abundance: -; CDR3aa: CASSLDRGPGGSQPQHF
v_gene: TRBV28; j_gene: TRBJ2-7; abundance: once; CDR3aa: CASSWSGEQYF
v_gene: TRBV29-1; j_gene: TRBJ1-2; abundance: -; CDR3aa: CSVEGGQANYGYTF
v_gene: TRBV7-6; j_gene: TRBJ2-1; abundance: -; CDR3aa: CASSLAVTSSFSYNEQFF
v_gene: TRBV13; j_gene: TRBJ2-7; abundance: -; CDR3aa: CASSPPGTGGDEQYF
v_gene: TRBV5-4; j_gene: TRBJ2-7; abundance: -; CDR3aa: CASSAGQSYEQYF
v_gene: TRBV9; j_gene: TRBJ1-2; abundance: -; CDR3aa: CASSVRDSNYGYTF
v_gene: TRBV7-9; j_gene: TRBJ2-2; abundance: once; CDR3aa: CASSLGGGAGELFF
v_gene: TRBV5-6; j_gene: TRBJ2-1; abundance: -; CDR3aa: CASSAEYNEQFF
v_gene: TRBV10-3; j_gene: TRBJ2-5; abundance: once; CDR3aa: CATGPPARERGLGETQYF
v_gene: TRBV7-2; j_gene: TRBJ2-3; abundance: -; CDR3aa: CASSPSGSYTDTQYF
v_gene: TRBV7-2; j_gene: TRBJ2-2; abundance: -; CDR3aa: CASSRLANTGELFF
v_gene: TRBV4-3; j_gene: TRBJ2-7; abundance: -; CDR3aa: CASSPGQGGVDEQYF
v_gene: TRBV14; j_gene: TRBJ2-2; abundance: -; CDR3aa: CASSLLGDTGELFF
v_gene: TRBV7-8; j_gene: TRBJ2-3; abundance: -; CDR3aa: CASSLVATSGRVFDTDTQYF
v_gene: TRBV7-3; j_gene: TRBJ2-7; abundance: -; CDR3aa: CASSRGLAGVYEQYF
v_gene: TRBV5-5; j_gene: TRBJ2-7; abundance: -; CDR3aa: CASSHGGYTYEQYF